Below, 15 T cell receptor beta chains from the same sample are listed, as sequenced in a study of blood T cells in healthy people across ages. A second PCR of about 6 to 12 cycles used a sample-barcoded 5' primer and a J-beta primer mix. TCRdb fed the 5' RACE reads into MiXCR, producing one record per CDR3 protein. Of approximately 800,000 distinct CDR3 sequences in the sample, 58% are singletons; the top ten hold roughly 22%. Sequencing input: blood. These receptor sequences come from a man under 40 in good health.

The rearrangement joins TRBV4-1 to TRBJ2-3, with D unclear. The CDR3 is 13 residues long. CDR1 is MGHRA and CDR2 is YSYEKL in the germline V gene. The V gene lost 4 bases and the J gene lost 4 bases, with 9 bases spanning the gap. This CDR3 reads CASSLELSDTQYF. CDR3 in DNA: TGCGCCAGCAGCCTTGAACTATCAGATACGCAGTATTTT.

Concerning this clonotype: One junction end disagrees with the germline gene, perhaps due to a read error. The chain recombines TRBV6-6 with TRBJ2-7, with D perhaps given as TRBD1 or TRBD2 (5 bases each). Germline CDR1 MNHNY, CDR2 SVGAGI (reference sequence). The CDR3 contains 17 residues. CDR3 amino acids: CASSSRQTGRHSYEQYF. CDR3 DNA sequence: TGCGCCAGCAGTTCCCGTCAAACGGGACGCCACTCCTACGAGCAGTACTTC.

This clonotype was seen a handful of times. V is TRBV15 and J is TRBJ2-3; no clear D. CDR1 and CDR2 from the germline V gene are LNHNV and YYDKDF (reference sequence). The ends were cut back, 5 bases at V and 0 bases at J, with 3 bases in the middle. This CDR3 comprises 12 residues. The CDR3 nucleotides are TGTGCCACCAGCCCTAGCACAGATACGCAGTATTTT. This translates into CATSPSTDTQYF.

This chain links TRBV11-1 with TRBJ1-1, with TRBD1 identical over 9 bases. Germline CDR1 is SGHAT and CDR2 is FQDESV (reference sequence). This CDR3 region has 23 residues. Trimming removed 5 bases from V and 4 bases from J; junction bases left unmatched: 32. CDR3 DNA sequence: TGTGCCAGCAGCGGAAGCGGGACAACTGTAACATTGTGGGGACAGGGCCGCGGCACTGAAGCTTTCTTT. Translating gives CASSGSGTTVTLWGQGRGTEAFF.

The chain couples TRBV28 to TRBJ2-7; maybe TRBD2 (6 bases). Germline loops: CDR1 MDHEN, CDR2 SYDVKM. The CDR3 is 14 residues long. Deletions cut 6 bases from V and 3 bases from J, with 15 bases between. The CDR3: CASRRPSAHYEQYF. The CDR3 DNA reads TGTGCCAGCAGGAGGCCTAGCGCTCACTACGAGCAGTACTTC.

In the case of this clonotype: A read error may account for a junction end that differs from germline. The CDR3, as DNA: TGCAGTGCCAGAGCGGTCCCGGGGACGGGCGGTAGCGAAAAACTGTTTTTT. Its translation: CSARAVPGTGGSEKLFF. The genes are TRBV20-1 and TRBJ1-4; possibly TRBD1 for D (5 bases). The CDR3 runs 17 residues. Per the germline V gene, CDR1 is DFQATT and CDR2 is SNEGSKA (reference sequence).

The J gene is TRBJ2-6, the V gene TRBV7-8, with 8 bases that match TRBD2. The V and J ends lost 4 bases and 2 bases, in that order; junction bases with no gene match: 7. Germline loops: CDR1 SGHVS, CDR2 FQNEAQ. CDR3 size: 17 residues. The CDR3 DNA reads as TGTGCCAGCAGCTCCCGACGGGAGGGGACTGGGGCCAACGTCCTGACTTTC. It yields the protein CASSSRREGTGANVLTF.

The chain has TRBV20-1 and TRBJ2-7; TRBD1 aligns across 8 bases. Germline V gives CDR1 DFQATT, CDR2 SNEGSKA (reference sequence). With V trimmed by 3 bases and J by 3 bases, 4 bases remained unmatched. The CDR3 is made up of 13 amino acids. Here the CDR3 DNA reads TGCAGTGCTAGGAGTGACAGGGGCTACGAGCAGTACTTC. Protein sequence: CSARSDRGYEQYF.

This clonotype was counted many times. The rearrangement uses TRBV25-1 and TRBJ2-4; 9 positions match TRBD2. From germline, CDR1 is MGHDK and CDR2 SYGVNS. V lost 1 base, J lost 9 bases, and 13 bases stayed unmatched. The CDR3 covers 17 residues. The DNA of the CDR3 is TGTGCCAGCAGTGAATCGAGGAGGCGGGAGGGCCGGAGCATTCAGTACTTC. This translates into CASSESRRREGRSIQYF.

This clonotype was detected only a few times. The chain employs TRBV5-1 and TRBJ2-5, with TRBD2 matching 7 bases. J lost 0 bases, V lost 9 bases, and 11 bases had no gene match. Germline V gene sequence: CDR1 SGHRS, CDR2 YFSETQ. The CDR3 contains 15 residues. CDR3 DNA: TGCGCCACCTCACGGCTCAGCGGGAACCAAGAGACCCAGTACTTC. This translates into CATSRLSGNQETQYF. Based on the CDR3 plus reference TRBV5-1 and TRBJ2-5, the full variable domain is KAGVTQTPRYLIKTRGQQVTLSCSPISGHRSVSWYQQTPGQGLQFLFEYFSETQRNKGNFPGRFSGRQFSNSRSEMNVSTLELGDSALYLCATSRLSGNQETQYFGPGTRLLVL.

This clonotype was counted at least ten times. The rearrangement links TRBV9 to TRBJ2-5, with D unresolved. CDR1 is SGDLS and CDR2 is YYNGEE in the germline V gene. This CDR3 region has 15 residues. V lost 2 bases and J 1 base, leaving 12 bases between the germline ends. CDR3 bases: TGTGCCAGCAGCGTGGCAGGTTTGTTCCAAGAGACCCAGTACTTC. This gives the protein CASSVAGLFQETQYF.

The rearrangement joins TRBV28 to TRBJ1-5; D remains ambiguous. The V and J ends lost 4 bases and 3 bases respectively, with 13 bases between them. The CDR3 runs 15 residues. In germline, CDR1 is MDHEN, CDR2 SYDVKM. CDR3 amino acids: CASSSPSGFNQPQHF. CDR3 coding DNA: TGTGCCAGCAGTTCCCCGTCAGGCTTCAATCAGCCCCAGCATTTT. The full variable domain, its missing parts supplied by reference TRBV28 and TRBJ1-5, is DVKVTQSSRYLVKRTGEKVFLECVQDMDHENMFWYRQDPGLGLRLIYFSYDVKMKEKGDIPEGYSVSREKKERFSLILESASTNQTSMYLCASSSPSGFNQPQHFGDGTRLSIL.

In this sample, this clonotype turned up many times. This rearrangement joins TRBV20-1 to TRBJ2-7, with 9 bases fitting TRBD2. Germline-derived CDR1 and CDR2 are DFQATT and SNEGSKA (reference sequence). The junction had 8 bases not matched to a gene; V was cut back by 0 bases and J by 2 bases. The CDR3 is 16 amino acids. CDR3 sequence: CSARDRLAGSPYEQYF. In nucleotides, the CDR3 is TGCAGTGCTAGAGATCGGCTAGCGGGGTCCCCCTACGAGCAGTACTTC.

The gene calls are TRBV5-1 and TRBJ2-4; D is possibly TRBD2 (6 bases). The DNA end lines up better with TRBJ2-7; the J call may be wrong. CDR3 length: 15 amino acids. Germline V gene data show CDR1 as SGHRS and CDR2 as YFSETQ. The CDR3 loop reads CASSWGVGRVGEQYF. CDR3 in DNA: TGCGCCAGCAGCTGGGGGGTCGGAAGAGTGGGCGAGCAGTACTTC.

This clonotype came up many times. The chain has TRBV6-2 or TRBV6-3 and TRBJ1-2, with D uncertain. Trimming cost V 4 bases and J 4 bases, with 7 bases left between them. CDR3 length: 12 residues. Germline assignment: CDR1 MNHEY and CDR2 SVGEGT. The DNA for the CDR3 is TGTGCCAGCAGTTTAGGGAGCTATGGCTACACCTTC. The encoded protein is CASSLGSYGYTF.